This TCR beta chain was obtained from a study of blood T cells in healthy people across ages. About this clonotype: Germline and junction disagree at one end, which may indicate a read error.

Sample-barcoded 5' priming and a J-beta primer mix drove a second PCR of about 7 to 12 cycles. TCRdb redid the calling of the 5' RACE reads with MiXCR, one entry per CDR3 protein. The sample lists approximately 900,000 distinct CDR3 sequences, 25% to 30% occurring once. The CDR3 is 14 amino acids. Germline assignment: CDR1 KGHDR and CDR2 SFDVKD. The same sample was also used in a study of T cells of mothers and their children. That report notes: The donor cohort consisted of a few healthy Caucasian mothers and their six children.

This receptor was obtained from a middle-aged woman in good health. Sequencing used blood. V usage is TRBV24-1 and J usage is TRBJ2-7; D perhaps matches TRBD2 (5 bases). The CDR3 coding sequence is TGTGCCAGCAGTGAATTGAGCGGAGGCTACGAGCAGTACTTC. Amino acid sequence: CASSELSGGYEQYF.